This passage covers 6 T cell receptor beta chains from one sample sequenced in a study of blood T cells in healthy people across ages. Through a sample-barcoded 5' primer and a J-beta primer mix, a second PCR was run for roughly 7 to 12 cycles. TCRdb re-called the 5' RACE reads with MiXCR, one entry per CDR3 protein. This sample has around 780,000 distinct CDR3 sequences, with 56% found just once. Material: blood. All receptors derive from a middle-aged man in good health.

CDR3 residues: CASSLEGGGWDEQYF. The CDR3 DNA reads as TGCGCCAGCAGCTTGGAAGGCGGCGGGTGGGACGAGCAGTACTTC. V gene TRBV5-1 combines with J gene TRBJ2-7; a weak D match, TRBD2 (5 bases). The CDR3 is 15 residues long. V dropped 0 bases and J dropped 5 bases, with 15 bases sitting between them. Germline V gene sequence: CDR1 SGHRS, CDR2 YFSETQ. The full variable domain, its missing parts supplied by reference TRBV5-1 and TRBJ2-7, is KAGVTQTPRYLIKTRGQQVTLSCSPISGHRSVSWYQQTPGQGLQFLFEYFSETQRNKGNFPGRFSGRQFSNSRSEMNVSTLELGDSALYLCASSLEGGGWDEQYFGPGTRLTVT.

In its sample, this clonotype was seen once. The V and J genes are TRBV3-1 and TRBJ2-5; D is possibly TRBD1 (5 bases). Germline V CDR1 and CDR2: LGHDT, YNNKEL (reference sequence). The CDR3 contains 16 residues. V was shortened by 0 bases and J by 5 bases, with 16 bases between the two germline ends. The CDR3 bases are TGTGCCAGCAGCCAAGATCGTATGGGGCGTGGGGAGACCCAGTACTTC. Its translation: CASSQDRMGRGETQYF.

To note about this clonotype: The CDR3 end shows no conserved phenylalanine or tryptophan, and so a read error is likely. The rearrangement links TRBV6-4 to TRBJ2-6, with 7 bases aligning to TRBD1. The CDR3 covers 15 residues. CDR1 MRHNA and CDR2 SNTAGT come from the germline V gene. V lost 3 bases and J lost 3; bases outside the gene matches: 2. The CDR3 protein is CASSEQGSGANVLTC. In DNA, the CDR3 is TGTGCCAGCAGTGAACAGGGGAGTGGGGCCAACGTCCTGACTTGC.

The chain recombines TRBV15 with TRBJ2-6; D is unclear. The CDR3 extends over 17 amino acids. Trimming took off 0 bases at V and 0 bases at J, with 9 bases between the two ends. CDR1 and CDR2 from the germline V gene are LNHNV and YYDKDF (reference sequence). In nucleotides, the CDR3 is TGTGCCACCAGCAGAGATTCGTTAAGCTCTGGGGCCAACGTCCTGACTTTC. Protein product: CATSRDSLSSGANVLTF.

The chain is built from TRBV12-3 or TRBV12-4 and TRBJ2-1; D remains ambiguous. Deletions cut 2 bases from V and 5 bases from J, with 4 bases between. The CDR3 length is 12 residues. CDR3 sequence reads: CASSLYHNEQFF. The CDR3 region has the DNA TGTGCCAGCAGTTTATACCACAATGAGCAGTTCTTC.

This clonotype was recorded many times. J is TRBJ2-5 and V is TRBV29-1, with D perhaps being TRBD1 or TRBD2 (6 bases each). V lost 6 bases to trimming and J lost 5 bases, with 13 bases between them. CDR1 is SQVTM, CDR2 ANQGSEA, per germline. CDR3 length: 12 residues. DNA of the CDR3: TGCAGCGTGCCCCAGGGGAGGGAGACCCAGTACTTC. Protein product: CSVPQGRETQYF.